The rows below give T cell receptor beta chains drawn from one sample of a study of blood T cell repertoires in COVID-19. Assay used: immunoSEQ multiplex PCR; TCRdb lists only in-frame clones, some missing. Found here are 250,000 to 300,000 clones, roughly 91% of them singletons; the top ten hold under 2.5%. The sample comprised PBMCs or T cells enriched from blood (not recorded which). Receptors originate from a woman aged 60-75 years who had recovered from COVID-19. The CDR3 runs from the conserved cysteine through the conserved F or W. Fields, in order: V gene, J gene, clone size, D gene, CDR3 protein, CDR3 DNA. D genes are given only for firm matches. Size values are once, few and many counts, or a class for expanded clones, and some rows have none.

V: TRBV3-1/TRBV3-2; J: TRBJ2-1; size: .; D: TRBD2; CDR3: CASSQGSGGFNEQFF; DNA: TGTGCCAGCAGCCAAGGTAGCGGGGGGTTTAATGAGCAGTTCTTC
V: TRBV3-1/TRBV3-2; J: TRBJ2-2; size: .; D: .; CDR3: CASSQFLYTGELFF; DNA: TGTGCCAGCAGCCAATTCCTTTACACCGGGGAGCTGTTTTTT
V: TRBV6-5; J: TRBJ2-7; size: .; D: .; CDR3: CASSLGTQSSYEQYF; DNA: TGTGCCAGCAGTTTAGGGACACAGAGCTCCTACGAGCAGTACTTC
V: TRBV19; J: TRBJ2-7; size: .; D: .; CDR3: CASIQGQYF; DNA: TGTGCCAGTATCCAGGGGCAGTACTTC
V: TRBV7-2; J: TRBJ2-5; size: .; D: .; CDR3: CASSQFWTQYF; DNA: TGTGCCAGCAGCCAATTTTGGACCCAGTACTTC
V: TRBV7-6; J: TRBJ1-4; size: .; D: TRBD1; CDR3: CASSLYQGAGEKLFF; DNA: TGTGCCAGCAGCTTATATCAGGGGGCGGGAGAAAAACTGTTTTTT
V: TRBV7-2; J: TRBJ1-2; size: once; D: TRBD1; CDR3: CASSNRGQELYGYTF; DNA: TGTGCCAGCAGCAACCGGGGACAGGAACTCTATGGCTACACCTTC
V: TRBV18; J: TRBJ2-1; size: .; D: .; CDR3: CASSIRNRMSSYNEQFF; DNA: TGTGCCAGCTCAATAAGGAACAGGATGAGCTCCTACAATGAGCAGTTCTTC
V: TRBV5-4; J: TRBJ1-1; size: once; D: TRBD1; CDR3: CASSEQGAGNTEAFF; DNA: TGTGCCAGCAGTGAACAGGGGGCAGGGAACACTGAAGCTTTCTTT
V: TRBV2; J: TRBJ1-2; size: .; D: .; CDR3: CASAPGSPYGYTF; DNA: TGTGCCAGCGCGCCAGGTTCGCCCTATGGCTACACCTTC
V: TRBV10-3; J: TRBJ2-7; size: .; D: .; CDR3: CAISESFSRSYEQYF; DNA: TGTGCCATCAGTGAGTCCTTCAGTCGCTCCTACGAGCAGTACTTC
V: TRBV12-3/TRBV12-4; J: TRBJ2-3; size: .; D: TRBD1; CDR3: CASTGQGKHTQYF; DNA: TGTGCCAGCACGGGACAGGGGAAGCATACGCAGTATTTT
V: TRBV5-8; J: TRBJ2-1; size: .; D: .; CDR3: CASSADGWDNEQFF; DNA: TGTGCCAGCAGCGCCGACGGGTGGGACAATGAGCAGTTCTTC
V: TRBV18; J: TRBJ2-3; size: .; D: .; CDR3: CASSSTREDTQYF; DNA: TGTGCCAGCTCATCGACACGGGAGGATACGCAGTATTTT
V: TRBV10-1; J: TRBJ1-4; size: many; D: TRBD1; CDR3: CASWTGGGMANEKLFF; DNA: TGCGCCAGCTGGACAGGGGGCGGGATGGCTAATGAAAAACTGTTTTTT
V: TRBV24-1; J: TRBJ2-1; size: .; D: TRBD2; CDR3: CATSDRSGSGMYGSYNEQFF; DNA: TGTGCCACCAGTGATCGTAGCGGGAGTGGTATGTATGGCTCCTACAATGAGCAGTTCTTC
V: TRBV5-5; J: TRBJ2-1; size: .; D: .; CDR3: CASSLGRTNWHNEQFF; DNA: TGTGCCAGCAGCTTGGGGCGGACAAACTGGCACAATGAGCAGTTCTTC